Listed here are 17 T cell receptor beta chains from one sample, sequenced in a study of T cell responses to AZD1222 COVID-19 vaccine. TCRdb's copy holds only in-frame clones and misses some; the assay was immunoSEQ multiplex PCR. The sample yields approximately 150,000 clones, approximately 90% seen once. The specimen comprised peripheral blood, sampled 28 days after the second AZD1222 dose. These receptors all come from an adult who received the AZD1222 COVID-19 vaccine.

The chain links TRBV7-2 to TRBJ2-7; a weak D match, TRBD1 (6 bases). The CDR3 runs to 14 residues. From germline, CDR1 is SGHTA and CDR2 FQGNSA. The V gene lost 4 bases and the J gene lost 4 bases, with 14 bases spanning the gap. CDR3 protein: CASSSPRGRYEQYF. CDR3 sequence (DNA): TGTGCCAGCAGCTCCCCCAGGGGTCGGTACGAGCAGTACTTC.

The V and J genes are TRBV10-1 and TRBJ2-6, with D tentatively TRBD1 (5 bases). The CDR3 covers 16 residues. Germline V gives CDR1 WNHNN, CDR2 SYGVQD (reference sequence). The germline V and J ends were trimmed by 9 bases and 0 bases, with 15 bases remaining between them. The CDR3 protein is CARTALWSSGANVLTF. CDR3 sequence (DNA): TGCGCCAGGACAGCCTTATGGTCCTCTGGGGCCAACGTCCTGACTTTC.

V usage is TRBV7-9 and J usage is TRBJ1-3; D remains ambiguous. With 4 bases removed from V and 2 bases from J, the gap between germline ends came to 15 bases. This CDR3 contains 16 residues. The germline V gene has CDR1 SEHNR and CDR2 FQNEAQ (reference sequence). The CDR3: CASSSRSPGPGNTIYF. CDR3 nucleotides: TGTGCCAGCAGCTCACGCTCCCCGGGCCCTGGAAACACCATATATTTT. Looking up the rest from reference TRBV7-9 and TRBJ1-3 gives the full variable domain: DTGVSQNPRHKITKRGQNVTFRCDPISEHNRLYWYRQTLGQGPEFLTYFQNEAQLEKSRLLSDRFSAERPKGSFSTLEIQRTEQGDSAMYLCASSSRSPGPGNTIYFGEGSWLTVV.

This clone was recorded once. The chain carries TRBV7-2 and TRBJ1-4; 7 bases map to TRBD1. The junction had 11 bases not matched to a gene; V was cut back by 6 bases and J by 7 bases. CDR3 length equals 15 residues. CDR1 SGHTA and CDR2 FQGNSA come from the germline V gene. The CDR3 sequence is CASRDMIGGVEKLFF. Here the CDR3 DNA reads TGTGCCAGCAGGGACATGATAGGGGGCGTTGAAAAACTGTTTTTT.

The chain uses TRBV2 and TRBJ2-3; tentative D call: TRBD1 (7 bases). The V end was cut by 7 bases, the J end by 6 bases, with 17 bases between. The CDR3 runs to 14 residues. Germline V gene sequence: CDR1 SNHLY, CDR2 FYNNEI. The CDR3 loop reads CASKVGGGGDTQYF. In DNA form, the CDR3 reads TGTGCCAGCAAGGTTGGAGGGGGCGGCGATACGCAGTATTTT. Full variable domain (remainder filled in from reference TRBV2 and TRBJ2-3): EPEVTQTPSHQVTQMGQEVILRCVPISNHLYFYWYRQILGQKVEFLVSFYNNEISEKSEIFDDQFSVERPDGSNFTLKIRSTKLEDSAMYFCASKVGGGGDTQYFGPGTRLTVL.

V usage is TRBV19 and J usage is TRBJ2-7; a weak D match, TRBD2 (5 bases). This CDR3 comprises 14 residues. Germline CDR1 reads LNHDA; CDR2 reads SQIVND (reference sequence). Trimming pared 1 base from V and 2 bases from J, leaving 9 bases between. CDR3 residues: CASSIGTGPYEQYF. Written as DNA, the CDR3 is TGTGCCAGTAGTATAGGGACTGGTCCCTACGAGCAGTACTTC.

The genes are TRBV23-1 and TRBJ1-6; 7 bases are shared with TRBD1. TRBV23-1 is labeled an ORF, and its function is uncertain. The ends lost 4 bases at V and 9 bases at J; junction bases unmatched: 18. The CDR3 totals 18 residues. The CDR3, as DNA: TGCGCCAGCAGTCTCCTGGGTAGGGGGCGATCTGAGAGTTCACCCCTCCACTTT. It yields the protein CASSLLGRGRSESSPLHF.

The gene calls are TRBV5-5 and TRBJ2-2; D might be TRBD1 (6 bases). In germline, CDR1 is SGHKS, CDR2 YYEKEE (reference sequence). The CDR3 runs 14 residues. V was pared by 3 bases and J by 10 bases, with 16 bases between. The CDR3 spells CASSYFQGFEELFF. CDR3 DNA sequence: TGTGCCAGCAGCTACTTTCAGGGGTTCGAGGAGCTGTTTTTT.

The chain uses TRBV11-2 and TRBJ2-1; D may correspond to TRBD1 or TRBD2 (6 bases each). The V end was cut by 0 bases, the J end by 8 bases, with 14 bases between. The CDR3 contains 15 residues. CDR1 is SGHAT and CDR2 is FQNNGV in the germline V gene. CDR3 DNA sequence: TGTGCCAGCAGCTTAGATCCGGGGGCTGGGGATGAGCAGTTCTTC. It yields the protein CASSLDPGAGDEQFF. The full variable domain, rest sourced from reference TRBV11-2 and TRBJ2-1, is EAGVAQSPRYKIIEKRQSVAFWCNPISGHATLYWYQQILGQGPKLLIQFQNNGVVDDSQLPKDRFSAERLKGVDSTLKIQPAKLEDSAVYLCASSLDPGAGDEQFFGPGTRLTVL.

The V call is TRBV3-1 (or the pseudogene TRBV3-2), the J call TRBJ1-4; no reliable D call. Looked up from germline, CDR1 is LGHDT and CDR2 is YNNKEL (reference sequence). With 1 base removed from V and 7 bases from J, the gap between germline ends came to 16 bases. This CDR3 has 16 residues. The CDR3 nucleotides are TGTGCCAGCAGCCAAGGAGGGTGGCGTTATAGTGAAAAACTGTTTTTT. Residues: CASSQGGWRYSEKLFF.

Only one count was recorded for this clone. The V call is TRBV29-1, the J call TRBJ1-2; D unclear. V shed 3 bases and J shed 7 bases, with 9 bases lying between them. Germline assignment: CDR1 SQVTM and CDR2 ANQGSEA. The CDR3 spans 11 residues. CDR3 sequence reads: CSVDEGFGYTF. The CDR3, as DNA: TGCAGCGTTGATGAAGGATTTGGCTACACCTTC.

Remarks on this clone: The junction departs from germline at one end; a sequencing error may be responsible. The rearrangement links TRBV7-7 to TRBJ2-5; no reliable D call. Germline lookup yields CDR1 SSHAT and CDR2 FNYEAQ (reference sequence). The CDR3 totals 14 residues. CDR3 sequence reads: CASSLDGSQETQYF. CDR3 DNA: TGTGCTAGCAGCCTGGACGGGTCCCAAGAGACCCAGTACTTC.

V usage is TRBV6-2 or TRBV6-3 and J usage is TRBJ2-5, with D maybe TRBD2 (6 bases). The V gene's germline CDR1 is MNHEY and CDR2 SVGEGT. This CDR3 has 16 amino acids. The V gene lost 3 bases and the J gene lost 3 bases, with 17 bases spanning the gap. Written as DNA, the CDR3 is TGTGCCAGCAGTTATTCACTAGCCGACCTAAAAGAGACCCAGTACTTC. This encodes CASSYSLADLKETQYF.

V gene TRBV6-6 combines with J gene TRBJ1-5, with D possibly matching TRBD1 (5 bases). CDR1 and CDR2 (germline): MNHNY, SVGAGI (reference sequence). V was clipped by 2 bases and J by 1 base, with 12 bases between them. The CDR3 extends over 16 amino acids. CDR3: CASSYAAGPSNQPQHF. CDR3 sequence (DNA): TGTGCCAGCAGTTACGCTGCGGGACCGAGCAATCAGCCCCAGCATTTT.

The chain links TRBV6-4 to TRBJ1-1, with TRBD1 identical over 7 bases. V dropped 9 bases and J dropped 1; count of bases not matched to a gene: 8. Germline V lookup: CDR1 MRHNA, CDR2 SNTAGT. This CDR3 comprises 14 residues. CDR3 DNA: TGTGCCAGAAGGACAGGCGCGCCGAACACTGAAGCTTTCTTT. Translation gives CARRTGAPNTEAFF.

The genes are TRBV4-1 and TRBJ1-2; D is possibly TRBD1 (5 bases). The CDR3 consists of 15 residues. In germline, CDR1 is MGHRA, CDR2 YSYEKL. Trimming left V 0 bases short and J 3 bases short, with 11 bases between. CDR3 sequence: CASSQEGTAHYGYTF. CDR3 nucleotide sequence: TGCGCCAGCAGCCAAGAGGGGACCGCCCACTATGGCTACACCTTC.

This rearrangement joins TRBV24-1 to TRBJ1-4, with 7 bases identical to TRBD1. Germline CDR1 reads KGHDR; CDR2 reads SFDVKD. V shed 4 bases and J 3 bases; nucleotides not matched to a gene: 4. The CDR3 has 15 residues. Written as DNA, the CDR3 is TGTGCCACCAGTGAGGGGACAGTTGCTAATGAAAAACTGTTTTTT. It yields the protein CATSEGTVANEKLFF.